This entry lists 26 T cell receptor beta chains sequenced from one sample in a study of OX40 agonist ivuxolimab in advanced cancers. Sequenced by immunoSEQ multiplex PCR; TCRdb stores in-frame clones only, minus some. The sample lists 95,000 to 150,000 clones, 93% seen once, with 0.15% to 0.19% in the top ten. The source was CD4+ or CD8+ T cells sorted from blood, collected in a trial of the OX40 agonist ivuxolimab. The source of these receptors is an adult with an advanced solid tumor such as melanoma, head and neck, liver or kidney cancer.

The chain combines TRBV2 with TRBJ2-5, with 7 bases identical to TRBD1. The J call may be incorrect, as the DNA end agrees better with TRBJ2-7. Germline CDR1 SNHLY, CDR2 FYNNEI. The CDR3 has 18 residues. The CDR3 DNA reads TGTGCCAGCAGCGATGACAGGGTCCACACCAAAAGCTCCTACGAGCAGTACTTC. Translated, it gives CASSDDRVHTKSSYEQYF.

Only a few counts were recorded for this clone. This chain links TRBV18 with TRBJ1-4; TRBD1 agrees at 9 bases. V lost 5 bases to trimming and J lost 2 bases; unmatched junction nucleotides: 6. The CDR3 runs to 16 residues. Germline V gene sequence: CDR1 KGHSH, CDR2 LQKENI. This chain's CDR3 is CASSGQGRRTNEKLFF. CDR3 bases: TGTGCCAGCTCAGGACAGGGGCGGCGGACTAATGAAAAACTGTTTTTT. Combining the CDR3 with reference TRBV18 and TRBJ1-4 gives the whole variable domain NAGVMQNPRHLVRRRGQEARLRCSPMKGHSHVYWYRQLPEEGLKFMVYLQKENIIDESGMPKERFSAEFPKEGPSILRIQQVVRGDSAAYFCASSGQGRRTNEKLFFGSGTQLSVL.

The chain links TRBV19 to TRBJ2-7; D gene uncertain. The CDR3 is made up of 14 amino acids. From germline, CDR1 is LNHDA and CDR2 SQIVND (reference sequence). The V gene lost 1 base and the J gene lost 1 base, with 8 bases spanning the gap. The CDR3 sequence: CASSIVGRSYEQYF. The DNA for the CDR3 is TGTGCCAGTAGTATAGTCGGCAGATCCTACGAGCAGTACTTC. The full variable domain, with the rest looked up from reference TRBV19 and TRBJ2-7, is DGGITQSPKYLFRKEGQNVTLSCEQNLNHDAMYWYRQDPGQGLRLIYYSQIVNDFQKGDIAEGYSVSREKKESFPLTVTSAQKNPTAFYLCASSIVGRSYEQYFGPGTRLTVT.

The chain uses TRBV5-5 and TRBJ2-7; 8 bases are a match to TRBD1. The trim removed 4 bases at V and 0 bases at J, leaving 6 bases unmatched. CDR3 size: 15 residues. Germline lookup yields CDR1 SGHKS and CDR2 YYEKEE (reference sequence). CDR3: CASSRWTGSSYEQYF. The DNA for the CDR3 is TGTGCCAGCAGCCGTTGGACAGGGTCCTCCTACGAGCAGTACTTC.

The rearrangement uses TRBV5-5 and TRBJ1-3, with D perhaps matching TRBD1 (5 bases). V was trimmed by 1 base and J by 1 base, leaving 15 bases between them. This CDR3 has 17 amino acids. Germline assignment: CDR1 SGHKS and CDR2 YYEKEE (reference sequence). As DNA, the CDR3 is TGTGCCAGCAGCTTGACCCACAGGACCCGGTCTGGAAACACCATATATTTT. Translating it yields CASSLTHRTRSGNTIYF.

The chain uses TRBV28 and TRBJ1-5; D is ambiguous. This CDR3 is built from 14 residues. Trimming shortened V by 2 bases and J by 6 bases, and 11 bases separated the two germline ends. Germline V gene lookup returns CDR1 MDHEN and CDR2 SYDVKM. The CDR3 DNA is TGTGCCAGCAGTTTACATCTAACGGCTCAGCCCCAGCATTTT. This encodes CASSLHLTAQPQHF.

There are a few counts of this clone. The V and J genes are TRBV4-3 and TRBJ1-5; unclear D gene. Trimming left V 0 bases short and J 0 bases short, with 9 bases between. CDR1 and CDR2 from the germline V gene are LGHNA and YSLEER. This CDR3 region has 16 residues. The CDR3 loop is CASSQDRDISNQPQHF. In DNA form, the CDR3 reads TGCGCCAGCAGCCAAGATCGAGATATTAGCAATCAGCCCCAGCATTTT.

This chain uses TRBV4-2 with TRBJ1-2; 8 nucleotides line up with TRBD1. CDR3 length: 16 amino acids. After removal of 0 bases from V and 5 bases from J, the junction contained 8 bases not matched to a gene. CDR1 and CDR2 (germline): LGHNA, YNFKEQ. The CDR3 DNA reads TGTGCCAGCAGCCAAGAGGGGGGACAGGTCCGTTATGGCTACACCTTC. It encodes CASSQEGGQVRYGYTF.

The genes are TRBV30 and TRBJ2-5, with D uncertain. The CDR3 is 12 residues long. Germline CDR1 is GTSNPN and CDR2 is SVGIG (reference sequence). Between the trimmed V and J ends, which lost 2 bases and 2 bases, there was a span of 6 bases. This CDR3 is CAWSQGQETQYF. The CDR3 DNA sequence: TGTGCCTGGAGTCAAGGACAAGAGACCCAGTACTTC.

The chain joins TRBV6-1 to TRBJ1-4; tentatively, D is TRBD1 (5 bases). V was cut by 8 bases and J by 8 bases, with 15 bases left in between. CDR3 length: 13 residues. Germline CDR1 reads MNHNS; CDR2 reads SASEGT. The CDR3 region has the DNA TGTGCCAGCGCGAGAAGGGGAAGCGAAAAACTGTTTTTT. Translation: CASARRGSEKLFF.

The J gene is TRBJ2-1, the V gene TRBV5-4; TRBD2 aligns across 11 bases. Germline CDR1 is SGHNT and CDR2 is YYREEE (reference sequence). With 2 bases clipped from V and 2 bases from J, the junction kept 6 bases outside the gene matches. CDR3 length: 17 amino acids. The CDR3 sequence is CASSFGLAGGPYNEQFF. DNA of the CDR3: TGTGCCAGCAGCTTCGGACTAGCGGGCGGCCCCTACAATGAGCAGTTCTTC.

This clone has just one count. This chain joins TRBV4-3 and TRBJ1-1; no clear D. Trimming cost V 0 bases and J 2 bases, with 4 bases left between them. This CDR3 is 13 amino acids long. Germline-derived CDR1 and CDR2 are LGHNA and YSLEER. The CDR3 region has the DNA TGCGCCAGCAGCCAAGATATTAACACTGAAGCTTTCTTT. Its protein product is CASSQDINTEAFF.

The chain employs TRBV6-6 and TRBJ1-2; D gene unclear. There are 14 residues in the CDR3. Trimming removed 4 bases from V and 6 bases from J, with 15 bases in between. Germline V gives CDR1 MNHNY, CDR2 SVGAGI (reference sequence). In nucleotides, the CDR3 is TGTGCCAGCAGTTGGAAACCAGGCACGGATGGCTACACCTTC. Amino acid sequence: CASSWKPGTDGYTF.

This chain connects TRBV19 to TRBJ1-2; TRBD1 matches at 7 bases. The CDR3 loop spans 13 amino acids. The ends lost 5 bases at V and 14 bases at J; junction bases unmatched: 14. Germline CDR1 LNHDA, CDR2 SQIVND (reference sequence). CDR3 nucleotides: TGTGCCAGTAGTTCAGGACAGGATGCCCGTCAGACCTTC. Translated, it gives CASSSGQDARQTF.

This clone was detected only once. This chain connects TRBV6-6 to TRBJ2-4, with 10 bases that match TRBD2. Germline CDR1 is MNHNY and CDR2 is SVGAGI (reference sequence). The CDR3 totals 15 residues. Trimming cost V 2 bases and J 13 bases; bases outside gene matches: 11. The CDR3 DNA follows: TGTGCCAGCAGTTACGAACGAGCGGGAGGGCCCTCACAGTACTTC. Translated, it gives CASSYERAGGPSQYF.

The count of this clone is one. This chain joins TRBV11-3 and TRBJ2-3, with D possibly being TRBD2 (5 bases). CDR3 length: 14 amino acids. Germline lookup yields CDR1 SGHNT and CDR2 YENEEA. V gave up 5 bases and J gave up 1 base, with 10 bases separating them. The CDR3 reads CASSNTGGTDTQYF. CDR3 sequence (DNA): TGTGCCAGCAGCAACACCGGGGGCACAGATACGCAGTATTTT.

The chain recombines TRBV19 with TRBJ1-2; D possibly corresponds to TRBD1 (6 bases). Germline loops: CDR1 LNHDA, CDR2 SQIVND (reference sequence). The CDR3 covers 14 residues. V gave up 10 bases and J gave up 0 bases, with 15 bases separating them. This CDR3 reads CATQRTASNYGYTF. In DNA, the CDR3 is TGTGCCACCCAAAGGACAGCTTCTAACTATGGCTACACCTTC.

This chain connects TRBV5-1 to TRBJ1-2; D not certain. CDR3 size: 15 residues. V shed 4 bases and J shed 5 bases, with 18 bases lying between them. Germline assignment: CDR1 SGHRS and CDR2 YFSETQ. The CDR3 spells CASSPHAGSQYGYTF. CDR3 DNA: TGCGCCAGCAGCCCTCATGCGGGCAGCCAGTATGGCTACACCTTC.

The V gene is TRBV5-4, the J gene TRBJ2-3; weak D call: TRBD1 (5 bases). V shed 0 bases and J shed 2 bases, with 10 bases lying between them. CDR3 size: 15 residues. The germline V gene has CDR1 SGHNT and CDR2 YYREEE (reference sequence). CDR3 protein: CASSLVRGITDTQYF. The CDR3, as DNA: TGTGCCAGCAGCTTGGTTAGGGGTATCACAGATACGCAGTATTTT. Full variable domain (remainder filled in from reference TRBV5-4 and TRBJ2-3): ETGVTQSPTHLIKTRGQQVTLRCSSQSGHNTVSWYQQALGQGPQFIFQYYREEENGRGNFPPRFSGLQFPNYSSELNVNALELDDSALYLCASSLVRGITDTQYFGPGTRLTVL.

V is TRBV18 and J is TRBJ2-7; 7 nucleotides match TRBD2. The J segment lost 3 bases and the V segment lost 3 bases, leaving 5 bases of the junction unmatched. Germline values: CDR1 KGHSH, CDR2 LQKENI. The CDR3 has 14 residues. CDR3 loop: CASSPGGTGYEQYF. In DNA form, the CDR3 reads TGTGCCAGCTCACCGGGAGGGACGGGCTACGAGCAGTACTTC.

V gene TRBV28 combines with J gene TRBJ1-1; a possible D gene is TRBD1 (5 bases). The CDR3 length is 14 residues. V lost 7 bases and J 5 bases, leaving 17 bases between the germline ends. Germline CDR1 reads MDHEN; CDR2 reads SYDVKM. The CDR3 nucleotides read TGTGCCAGCACCCGGGGCCTGGGAGGGACTGAAGCTTTCTTT. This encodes CASTRGLGGTEAFF.

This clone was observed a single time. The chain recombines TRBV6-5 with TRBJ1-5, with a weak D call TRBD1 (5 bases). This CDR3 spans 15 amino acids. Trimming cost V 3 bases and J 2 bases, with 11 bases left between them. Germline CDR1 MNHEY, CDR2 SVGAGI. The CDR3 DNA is TGTGCCAGCAGTTATGGGCGGGGGGGCAATCAGCCCCAGCATTTT. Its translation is CASSYGRGGNQPQHF.

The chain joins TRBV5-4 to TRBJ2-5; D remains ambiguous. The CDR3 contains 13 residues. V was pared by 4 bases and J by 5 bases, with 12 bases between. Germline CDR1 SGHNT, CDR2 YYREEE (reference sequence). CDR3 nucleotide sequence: TGTGCCAGCAGCGAAGGGATCTGGGAGACCCAGTACTTC. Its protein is CASSEGIWETQYF.

The CDR3 DNA reads TGTGCCAGCAGTTTAGGGTTGTGGTCCTATAATTCACCCCTCCACTTT. Protein: CASSLGLWSYNSPLHF. The V and J genes are TRBV28 and TRBJ1-6; D unclear. V was pared by 2 bases and J by 1 base, with 9 bases between. The germline gives CDR1 MDHEN, CDR2 SYDVKM. CDR3 length: 16 amino acids.

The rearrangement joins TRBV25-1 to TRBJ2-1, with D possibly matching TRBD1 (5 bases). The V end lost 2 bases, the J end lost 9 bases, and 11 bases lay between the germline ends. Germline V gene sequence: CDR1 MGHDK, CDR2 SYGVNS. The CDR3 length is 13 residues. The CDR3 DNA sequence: TGTGCCAGCAGTGAAAACTTGGGGCTTGAGCAGTTCTTC. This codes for CASSENLGLEQFF. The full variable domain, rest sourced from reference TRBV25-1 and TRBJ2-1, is EADIYQTPRYLVIGTGKKITLECSQTMGHDKMYWYQQDPGMELHLIHYSYGVNSTEKGDLSSESTVSRIRTEHFPLTLESARPSHTSQYLCASSENLGLEQFFGPGTRLTVL.

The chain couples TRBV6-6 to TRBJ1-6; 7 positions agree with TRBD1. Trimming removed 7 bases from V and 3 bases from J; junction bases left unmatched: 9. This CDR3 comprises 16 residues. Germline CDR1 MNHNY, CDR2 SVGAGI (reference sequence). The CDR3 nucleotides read TGTGCCAGCAACACGGGACAGTTCGGCTATAATTCACCCCTCCACTTT. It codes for CASNTGQFGYNSPLHF.